This TCR beta chain emerged from a study of blood T cell repertoires in COVID-19. Overall study: Acute and convalescent COVID-19 samples came from the United States, Italy and Spain. In each case, the material was cDNA or gDNA derived from T cells, B-cell-depleted T cells, or PBMCs.

In the authors' methods: The authors estimated nucleated cell counts from reference gene primer amplification. The protocol was immunoSEQ multiplex PCR, while the TCRdb copy is restricted to in-frame clones and leaves out a portion. V and J calls and clone size are those listed in that table; D and trimming were worked out from the DNA. The data contain tens of thousands of clones, approximately 82% of them seen just once; the ten biggest clones take up about 4%. The V and J ends lost 3 bases and 3 bases, in that order; junction bases with no gene match: 5. CDR1 and CDR2 (germline): MGHRA, YSYEKL. The CDR3 loop spans 16 amino acids.

The chain combines TRBV4-1 with TRBJ1-5; TRBD1 aligns across 10 bases. The specimen sequenced was peripheral blood. The TCR comes from an elderly woman with acute or convalescent COVID-19. In DNA, the CDR3 is TGCGCCAGCAGCCAGGGACAGGGGATCGTCAATCAGCCCCAGCATTTT. It encodes CASSQGQGIVNQPQHF.